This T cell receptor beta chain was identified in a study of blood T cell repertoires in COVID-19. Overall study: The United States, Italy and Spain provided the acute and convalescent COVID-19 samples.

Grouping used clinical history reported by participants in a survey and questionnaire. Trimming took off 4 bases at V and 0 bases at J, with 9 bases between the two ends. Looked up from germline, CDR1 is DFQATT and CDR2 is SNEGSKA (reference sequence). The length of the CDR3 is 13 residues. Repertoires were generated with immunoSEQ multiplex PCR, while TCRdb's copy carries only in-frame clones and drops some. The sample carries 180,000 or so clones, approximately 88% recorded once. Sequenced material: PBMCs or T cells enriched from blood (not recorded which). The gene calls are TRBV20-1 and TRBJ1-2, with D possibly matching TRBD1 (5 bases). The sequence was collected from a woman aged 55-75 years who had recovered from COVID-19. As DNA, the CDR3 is TGCAGTGCTATTGACAGTCCTAACTATGGCTACACCTTC. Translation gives CSAIDSPNYGYTF.